The next 21 T cell receptor beta chains were all read from a single sample in a study of cytomegalovirus exposure and HLA in healthy donors. The primer mix had 60 Vbeta and 13 Jbeta primers. Here immunoSEQ multiplex PCR was the method, and the copy in TCRdb shows in-frame clones only, minus some. Of 150,000 or so clones detected, roughly 80% appear once; the ten largest clones hold approximately 5.5%. The sequenced sample was PBMCs. The origin of the receptors is a man aged 30-40 years in good health and CMV-seropositive.

V gene TRBV9 combines with J gene TRBJ1-2; the D is unclear. V was cut by 3 bases and J by 4 bases, with 19 bases left in between. Germline V CDR1 and CDR2: SGDLS, YYNGEE. The CDR3 has 16 amino acids. The CDR3 bases are TGTGCCAGCAGCGGGTCCGGGCCCTCAGCGGTCTATGGCTACACCTTC. Translating it yields CASSGSGPSAVYGYTF.

This clone came up a few times. The genes are TRBV18 and TRBJ1-5; 9 nucleotides agree with TRBD1. V dropped 0 bases and J dropped 2; count of bases not matched to a gene: 5. The CDR3 has 17 residues. From germline, CDR1 is KGHSH and CDR2 LQKENI. CDR3 sequence (DNA): TGTGCCAGCTCACCACCGTCGGGACAGGGAGGCAATCAGCCCCAGCATTTT. It encodes CASSPPSGQGGNQPQHF.

The chain employs TRBV15 and TRBJ2-1; 9 bases line up with TRBD2. Unmatched junction bases numbered 1, after V lost 7 bases and J lost 0 bases. This CDR3 spans 14 amino acids. CDR1 and CDR2 (germline): LNHNV, YYDKDF (reference sequence). The CDR3 loop reads CATTGLASYNEQFF. The CDR3 nucleotides are TGTGCCACCACGGGACTAGCCTCCTACAATGAGCAGTTCTTC.

Points on this clone: An end of the junction differs from the germline gene, which may be a read error. The V call is TRBV4-3, the J call TRBJ1-3; the D is unclear. CDR1 is LGHNA and CDR2 is YSLEER in the germline V gene. CDR3 length equals 15 residues. CDR3 nucleotides: TGCGCCAGCAGCCAAGATAGGTGGTCTGGAGACACCATATATTTT. Its translation: CASSQDRWSGDTIYF.

The rearrangement joins TRBV19 to TRBJ1-4, with 7 bases fitting TRBD1. CDR3 length: 14 amino acids. Germline assignment: CDR1 LNHDA and CDR2 SQIVND (reference sequence). Germline trimming cut 6 bases from V and 3 bases from J; bases unmatched to any gene: 4. The CDR3 DNA sequence: TGTGCCAGTAGGGGGACAGCCTCTAATGAAAAACTGTTTTTT. Translating it yields CASRGTASNEKLFF.

The chain joins TRBV11-2 to TRBJ2-5; TRBD2 aligns across 11 bases. CDR3 length equals 17 residues. V was clipped by 5 bases and J by 2 bases; unmatched bases: 10. The germline V gene has CDR1 SGHAT and CDR2 FQNNGV. CDR3 bases: TGTGCCAGCAGCCCACGGACTAGCGGGTTAGAGCAAGAGACCCAGTACTTC. Its translation: CASSPRTSGLEQETQYF. The entire variable domain, with the rest obtained from reference TRBV11-2 and TRBJ2-5, is as follows: EAGVAQSPRYKIIEKRQSVAFWCNPISGHATLYWYQQILGQGPKLLIQFQNNGVVDDSQLPKDRFSAERLKGVDSTLKIQPAKLEDSAVYLCASSPRTSGLEQETQYFGPGTRLLVL.

The rearrangement joins TRBV19 to TRBJ1-5, with 7 bases matching TRBD1. Germline CDR1 LNHDA, CDR2 SQIVND (reference sequence). With 6 bases clipped from V and 4 bases from J, the junction kept 12 bases outside the gene matches. This CDR3 comprises 16 residues. The CDR3 DNA follows: TGTGCCAGTAGGCGGGTCGGACAGGCGATAAATCAGCCCCAGCATTTT. Its protein product is CASRRVGQAINQPQHF.

This clone was observed once. V usage is TRBV6-1 and J usage is TRBJ1-4, with D tentatively TRBD1 (5 bases). V was shortened by 4 bases and J by 1 base, with 13 bases between the two germline ends. The CDR3 extends over 16 amino acids. Germline loops: CDR1 MNHNS, CDR2 SASEGT. The DNA of the CDR3 is TGTGCCAGCAGTGCGGACGATAGGGGAACTAATGAAAAACTGTTTTTT. Encoded protein: CASSADDRGTNEKLFF.

J is TRBJ1-5 and V is TRBV19; weak D call: TRBD1 (6 bases). This CDR3 is built from 14 residues. The V gene lost 5 bases and the J gene lost 5 bases, with 13 bases spanning the gap. Looked up from germline, CDR1 is LNHDA and CDR2 is SQIVND (reference sequence). CDR3 in amino acids: CASSFRTGYQPQHF. CDR3 sequence (DNA): TGTGCCAGTAGTTTCCGAACAGGGTATCAGCCCCAGCATTTT.

This chain connects TRBV5-4 to TRBJ2-5, with 12 positions matching TRBD2. Germline V gives CDR1 SGHNT, CDR2 YYREEE (reference sequence). The junction had 10 bases not matched to a gene; V was cut back by 4 bases and J by 3 bases. The CDR3 covers 17 residues. Here the CDR3 reads CASSQPGLAGYKETQYF. CDR3 DNA sequence: TGTGCCAGCAGCCAGCCTGGACTAGCGGGGTACAAAGAGACCCAGTACTTC.

The chain has TRBV6-5 and TRBJ1-1; TRBD1 might be the D (6 bases). The CDR3 spans 15 residues. CDR1 is MNHEY, CDR2 SVGAGI, per germline. V gave up 6 bases and J gave up 4 bases, with 18 bases separating them. CDR3 loop: CASRRSYRDGTEAFF. The CDR3 region has the DNA TGTGCCAGCAGACGTAGTTACAGGGATGGCACTGAAGCTTTCTTT.

This rearrangement joins TRBV2 to TRBJ2-7, with TRBD1 identical over 10 bases. Germline V CDR1 and CDR2: SNHLY, FYNNEI. This CDR3 has 13 residues. The CDR3 bases are TGTGCTACCGGAGGGGACAGGGGCTACGAGCAGTACTTC. Amino acid sequence: CATGGDRGYEQYF.

The chain couples TRBV10-1 to TRBJ2-1; 9 bases agree with TRBD1. With 4 bases clipped from V and 10 bases from J, the junction kept 5 bases outside the gene matches. The CDR3 is made up of 13 amino acids. Germline CDR1 WNHNN, CDR2 SYGVQD (reference sequence). CDR3 DNA: TGCGCCAGCAGTGGCGGGACAGGGAGAGAGCAGTTCTTC. Translated: CASSGGTGREQFF.

In nucleotides, the CDR3 is TGTGCCTGGAGACGCTCGGGACTAGGGAATGAGCAGTTCTTC. Its translation is CAWRRSGLGNEQFF. V and J are TRBV30 and TRBJ2-1; 8 nucleotides agree with TRBD2. With 3 bases clipped from V and 7 bases from J, the junction kept 8 bases outside the gene matches. The CDR3 consists of 14 residues. Per the germline V gene, CDR1 is GTSNPN and CDR2 is SVGIG (reference sequence).

This rearrangement joins TRBV15 to TRBJ2-7; 11 bases match TRBD1. J lost 6 bases, V lost 3 bases, and 7 bases had no gene match. Germline V gene data show CDR1 as LNHNV and CDR2 as YYDKDF (reference sequence). The CDR3 loop spans 15 amino acids. The CDR3 DNA reads as TGTGCCACCAGCAGCGGACAGGGGGCGACCGGCGAGCAGTACTTC. Its translation: CATSSGQGATGEQYF.

This chain joins TRBV28 and TRBJ1-5; tentatively, D is TRBD1 (6 bases). CDR3 length equals 16 residues. CDR1 is MDHEN and CDR2 is SYDVKM in the germline V gene. V was trimmed by 4 bases and J by 0 bases, leaving 13 bases between them. CDR3 in amino acids: CASSSWTAHSNQPQHF. The CDR3 DNA reads TGTGCCAGCAGTTCTTGGACAGCCCATAGCAATCAGCCCCAGCATTTT.

The J gene is TRBJ1-4, the V gene TRBV28; the match to TRBD1 covers 9 bases. V shed 2 bases, J shed 12 bases, and the junction held 4 bases outside the gene matches. The CDR3 extends over 13 amino acids. The germline V gene encodes CDR1 MDHEN and CDR2 SYDVKM. The CDR3 bases are TGTGCCAGCAGTTTACCCTGGACAGGGGAACTGTTTTTT. Protein: CASSLPWTGELFF.

CDR3 sequence: CASRIQGSNQPQHF. The DNA of the CDR3 is TGTGCCAGCAGGATACAGGGCAGCAATCAGCCCCAGCATTTT. This sequence joins TRBV6-6 and TRBJ1-5; possible D gene TRBD1, 6 bases. The CDR3 spans 14 residues. Trimming left V 6 bases short and J 1 base short, with 10 bases between. CDR1 is MNHNY and CDR2 is SVGAGI in the germline V gene (reference sequence).

This chain links TRBV7-2 with TRBJ2-3; 12 nucleotides agree with TRBD2. The V and J ends lost 1 base and 2 bases, in that order; junction bases with no gene match: 10. There are 19 residues in the CDR3. Germline values: CDR1 SGHTA, CDR2 FQGNSA. The CDR3, as DNA: TGTGCCAGCAGCTTAGGTGGTTCCCTAGCGGGAGGGATCACAGATACGCAGTATTTT. Amino acid sequence: CASSLGGSLAGGITDTQYF.

This CDR3 reads CASSLGLLLEGLQRMVGTF. The CDR3 DNA is TGTGCCAGCAGCTTAGGTCTGTTACTTGAGGGACTGCAACGTATGGTGGGCACCTTC. The chain links TRBV5-4 to TRBJ1-2; D perhaps matches TRBD1 (5 bases). Per the germline V gene, CDR1 is SGHNT and CDR2 is YYREEE (reference sequence). The V end lost 2 bases, the J end lost 13 bases, and 36 bases lay between the germline ends. The CDR3 totals 19 residues.

This chain joins TRBV29-1 and TRBJ2-3, with D possibly TRBD1 on 5 matching bases. Germline V gene data show CDR1 as SQVTM and CDR2 as ANQGSEA. The CDR3 is 15 residues long. Trimming removed 1 base at V and 2 bases at J, with 13 bases between. CDR3 in amino acids: CSVEVDRTATDTQYF. The CDR3, as DNA: TGCAGCGTTGAAGTAGACAGAACCGCCACAGATACGCAGTATTTT.